This is a list of T cell receptor beta chains from one sample in a study of cytomegalovirus exposure and HLA in healthy donors. Sequencing was performed with immunoSEQ multiplex PCR; in TCRdb, only in-frame clones are kept and a portion is missing. This sample has approximately 100,000 clones, with around 77% found just once. The sample consisted of PBMCs. Receptor source: a man aged 35 to 55 in good health and CMV-seropositive. CDR3s include the opening cysteine and the closing phenylalanine or tryptophan. A D gene is named only where the DNA matches it firmly. The size entry is marked missing in some rows and otherwise reads once, few, many or a size class.

CDR3aa | CDR3nt | d_gene | v_gene | abundance | j_gene
CASSEVADYTNIQYF | TGTGCCAGCAGTGAAGTAGCGGACTATACAAACATTCAGTACTTC | . | TRBV6-1 | . | TRBJ2-4
CASSPSAGGRIGELFF | TGTGCCAGCTCACCCTCTGCCGGGGGGCGAATCGGGGAGCTGTTTTTT | . | TRBV18 | . | TRBJ2-2
CASRGGTGSGNTIYF | TGTGCCAGCAGGGGGGGTACAGGTTCTGGAAACACCATATATTTT | . | TRBV6-6 | few | TRBJ1-3
CASSLPKQGGYEQYF | TGTGCCAGCAGCTTACCAAAGCAGGGTGGTTACGAGCAGTACTTC | . | TRBV7-9 | . | TRBJ2-7
CASSILTGGHPNEQFF | TGTGCCAGTAGTATTTTGACAGGGGGGCACCCCAATGAGCAGTTCTTC | TRBD1 | TRBV19 | few | TRBJ2-1
CASSQEGFAGGRGEQYF | TGCGCCAGCAGCCAAGAGGGATTTGCGGGGGGCCGCGGCGAGCAGTACTTC | TRBD2 | TRBV4-1 | few | TRBJ2-7
CASSLTRNNYGYTF | TGTGCCAGCAGCTTAACGAGAAATAACTATGGCTACACCTTC | . | TRBV7-2 | . | TRBJ1-2
CASSSGQGPSYEQYF | TGTGCCAGCAGCAGTGGACAGGGGCCCTCCTACGAGCAGTACTTC | TRBD1 | TRBV7-8 | few | TRBJ2-7
CASSLIGDEQYF | TGTGCCAGCAGCTTGATCGGGGACGAGCAGTACTTC | . | TRBV5-6 | few | TRBJ2-7
CASSSSWASYEQYF | TGTGCCAGCAGTTCCTCCTGGGCATCCTACGAGCAGTACTTC | . | TRBV27 | . | TRBJ2-7
CASSQAVVAQPQHF | TGTGCCAGCAGCCAAGCCGTGGTAGCTCAGCCCCAGCATTTT | . | TRBV7-2 | . | TRBJ1-5
CASSRPLTGGRTEAFF | TGTGCCAGCAGCAGACCGTTAACAGGGGGCCGGACTGAAGCTTTCTTT | TRBD1 | TRBV13 | . | TRBJ1-1
CASSQDRGTGNYGYTF | TGCGCCAGCAGCCAAGATCGGGGGACGGGGAACTATGGCTACACCTTC | . | TRBV4-3 | once | TRBJ1-2
CASRGKGNSPLHF | TGTGCCAGCAGGGGAAAGGGGAATTCACCCCTCCACTTT | . | TRBV2 | . | TRBJ1-6
CASSYPLTDTGELFF | TGTGCCAGCAGTTACCCCCTGACAGACACCGGGGAGCTGTTTTTT | . | TRBV6-5 | . | TRBJ2-2
CASSMIAVNGYTF | TGTGCCAGTAGTATGATTGCGGTAAATGGCTACACCTTC | . | TRBV19 | . | TRBJ1-2
CASSSGQGNTEAFF | TGTGCCAGCAGCTCAGGACAGGGGAACACTGAAGCTTTCTTT | TRBD1 | TRBV11-2 | . | TRBJ1-1
CASSRDRATGELFF | TGTGCCAGCAGTCGGGACAGGGCCACCGGGGAGCTGTTTTTT | TRBD1 | TRBV6-6 | . | TRBJ2-2